The 9 T cell receptor beta chains below were found in one sample sequenced in a study of cytomegalovirus exposure and HLA in healthy donors. 60 Vbeta and 13 Jbeta primers were used in PCR. Using immunoSEQ multiplex PCR, the repertoire was profiled, and TCRdb retains in-frame clones only, with some absent. The sample consists of some 130,000 clones, 60% to 80% of them appearing once. The specimen was PBMCs. These receptor sequences come from a woman aged 60-70 years in good health and CMV-seronegative.

This clone was counted between two and nine times. This chain links TRBV6-1 with TRBJ1-2, with 10 bases identical to TRBD1. Germline CDR1 and CDR2: MNHNS and SASEGT. The CDR3 is 15 residues long. V lost 4 bases, J lost 4 bases, and 6 bases stayed unmatched. The CDR3 loop is CASSGRDRGGYGYTF. Here the CDR3 DNA reads TGTGCCAGCAGTGGCCGGGACAGGGGTGGCTATGGCTACACCTTC.

The J gene is TRBJ1-4, the V gene TRBV5-6; D is possibly TRBD1 (6 bases). The germline V gene encodes CDR1 SGHDT and CDR2 YYEEEE. The CDR3 spans 15 residues. Trimming took off 3 bases at V and 2 bases at J, with 11 bases between the two ends. The CDR3, as DNA: TGTGCCAGCAGCTCTATAGGGGGTACTAATGAAAAACTGTTTTTT. Translated: CASSSIGGTNEKLFF. Combining the CDR3 with reference TRBV5-6 and TRBJ1-4 gives the whole variable domain DAGVTQSPTHLIKTRGQQVTLRCSPKSGHDTVSWYQQALGQGPQFIFQYYEEEERQRGNFPDRFSGHQFPNYSSELNVNALLLGDSALYLCASSSIGGTNEKLFFGSGTQLSVL.

V and J are TRBV27 and TRBJ2-6, with 11 positions matching TRBD2. V was clipped by 8 bases and J by 3 bases; unmatched bases: 9. The CDR3 consists of 17 residues. Germline loops: CDR1 MNHEY, CDR2 SMNVEV (reference sequence). The CDR3 DNA follows: TGTGCCAGCGGGTTAGCGGGAGGGACACGTGGGGCCAACGTCCTGACTTTC. This codes for CASGLAGGTRGANVLTF.

The J gene is TRBJ2-2, the V gene TRBV5-1; maybe TRBD2 (8 bases). Germline V gene sequence: CDR1 SGHRS, CDR2 YFSETQ. The CDR3 covers 14 residues. V gave up 4 bases and J gave up 7 bases, with 14 bases separating them. CDR3 sequence: CASSPQGTSGELFF. The CDR3 nucleotides read TGCGCCAGCAGCCCACAGGGGACTAGCGGGGAGCTGTTTTTT.

The chain employs TRBV4-1 and TRBJ2-2; 8 positions agree with TRBD1. Germline V gene data show CDR1 as MGHRA and CDR2 as YSYEKL. CDR3 length equals 14 residues. Trimming at V came to 3 bases and at J to 6 bases, leaving 3 bases not matched to a gene. For the CDR3, the DNA is TGCGCCAGCAGCCAGTGGACAGGGTCCGGGGAGCTGTTTTTT. Translated: CASSQWTGSGELFF.

The rearrangement uses TRBV11-2 and TRBJ2-7, with D possibly matching TRBD1 (7 bases). Germline V gives CDR1 SGHAT, CDR2 FQNNGV. V dropped 7 bases and J dropped 5 bases, with 18 bases sitting between them. The CDR3 runs to 14 residues. The DNA for the CDR3 is TGTGCCAGCAAATTAGCGTCAGGGGGGAACGAGCAGTACTTC. Amino acids: CASKLASGGNEQYF. Based on the CDR3 plus reference TRBV11-2 and TRBJ2-7, the full variable domain is EAGVAQSPRYKIIEKRQSVAFWCNPISGHATLYWYQQILGQGPKLLIQFQNNGVVDDSQLPKDRFSAERLKGVDSTLKIQPAKLEDSAVYLCASKLASGGNEQYFGPGTRLTVT.

The genes are TRBV11-1 and TRBJ2-1; possibly TRBD1 for D (6 bases). V was trimmed by 6 bases and J by 4 bases, leaving 13 bases between them. In germline, CDR1 is SGHAT, CDR2 FQDESV (reference sequence). The CDR3 is 14 residues long. The CDR3 DNA reads as TGTGCCAGCAGGGACAGCGGAGAATACAATGAGCAGTTCTTC. Translating it yields CASRDSGEYNEQFF.

The gene calls are TRBV5-1 and TRBJ1-1; 9 positions match TRBD1. Germline CDR1 and CDR2: SGHRS and YFSETQ. The CDR3 has 14 residues. Losses at the gene ends were 1 base for V and 8 bases for J; bases not matched to a gene: 6. CDR3 in amino acids: CASSLSGQGTEAFF. For the CDR3, the DNA is TGCGCCAGCAGCTTGTCGGGACAGGGAACCGAAGCTTTCTTT.

V usage is TRBV29-1 and J usage is TRBJ2-6; 9 bases align to TRBD1. J gave up 1 base and V 3 bases, and 4 bases lay outside the gene matches. The CDR3 loop spans 16 amino acids. The germline gives CDR1 SQVTM, CDR2 ANQGSEA. The DNA of the CDR3 is TGCAGCGTTGACGACAGGGGGGGGTCTGGGGCCAACGTCCTGACTTTC. This codes for CSVDDRGGSGANVLTF.